Presented here are 29 T cell receptor beta chains from one specimen sequenced in a study of blood T cells in healthy people across ages. A second about 6 to 12 cycle PCR used barcoded and J-beta primers. Via MiXCR, TCRdb re-called the 5' RACE reads, giving one row per CDR3 protein. The repertoire holds 380,000 or so distinct CDR3 sequences, with 45% to 65% as singletons. Sequenced sample: blood. The receptors were gathered from a man between 60 and 75 years old in good health.

In DNA form, the CDR3 reads TGTGCCAGCAGCCCGACTAGCGAAATATCCACAGATACGCAGTATTTT. Residues: CASSPTSEISTDTQYF. The chain employs TRBV7-2 and TRBJ2-3, with TRBD2 matching over 8 bases. This CDR3 is 16 amino acids long. J lost 2 bases, V lost 5 bases, and 9 bases had no gene match. Germline CDR1 reads SGHTA; CDR2 reads FQGNSA.

The chain carries TRBV20-1 and TRBJ1-2; D may be TRBD1 (6 bases). Germline CDR1 and CDR2: DFQATT and SNEGSKA (reference sequence). Trimming pared 4 bases from V and 1 base from J, leaving 13 bases between. This CDR3 spans 14 amino acids. CDR3 sequence: CSATTAGDNYGYTF. The DNA of the CDR3 is TGCAGTGCTACAACTGCAGGGGATAACTATGGCTACACCTTC.

The chain uses TRBV27 and TRBJ2-6, with 12 bases matching TRBD2. Trimming took 3 bases from V and 0 from J; bases not matched to a gene: 9. The germline V gene encodes CDR1 MNHEY and CDR2 SMNVEV (reference sequence). The CDR3 is 20 residues long. This chain's CDR3 is CASSLRLAGVSSSGANVLTF. In nucleotides, the CDR3 is TGTGCCAGCAGTTTGCGACTAGCGGGGGTCAGTAGCTCTGGGGCCAACGTCCTGACTTTC.

This clonotype was seen a few times. The V call is TRBV2, the J call TRBJ2-1; unclear D gene. This CDR3 comprises 14 residues. Germline V gene sequence: CDR1 SNHLY, CDR2 FYNNEI. The germline V and J ends were trimmed by 0 bases and 9 bases, with 12 bases remaining between them. In DNA form, the CDR3 reads TGTGCCAGCAGTGAAGCCCCCTCTAGAAGTGAGCAGTTCTTC. This encodes CASSEAPSRSEQFF.

This rearrangement joins TRBV20-1 to TRBJ2-3; 13 nucleotides align to TRBD2. Germline-derived CDR1 and CDR2 are DFQATT and SNEGSKA (reference sequence). V lost 4 bases, J lost 4 bases, and 5 bases stayed unmatched. The CDR3 length is 15 residues. The CDR3 DNA reads TGCAGTGCTAACCCGACTAGCGGGAGGTCAGATACGCAGTATTTT. Translating gives CSANPTSGRSDTQYF.

This clonotype occurred many times. The chain employs TRBV21-1 and TRBJ1-2; whether TRBD1, the table's D call, matches the DNA was not checked. TRBV21-1 is reported as a pseudogene. The CDR3 is 14 amino acids. The CDR3 loop is CASSKQGSLYGYTF. The CDR3 DNA is TGTGCCAGCAGCAAACAGGGCAGCCTCTATGGCTACACCTTC.

The rearrangement uses TRBV6-1 and TRBJ2-3, with D uncertain. Looked up from germline, CDR1 is MNHNS and CDR2 is SASEGT. The CDR3 length is 15 residues. Trimming shortened V by 2 bases and J by 1 base, and 10 bases separated the two germline ends. CDR3 residues: CASSESAIRTDTQYF. CDR3 DNA sequence: TGTGCCAGCAGTGAATCGGCTATCCGCACAGATACGCAGTATTTT.

The chain has TRBV27 and TRBJ2-1, with 10 bases matching TRBD2. This CDR3 contains 17 residues. The V gene's germline CDR1 is MNHEY and CDR2 SMNVEV (reference sequence). The V gene end was trimmed by 3 bases and the J gene end by 7 bases; junction bases not matched to a gene: 12. The CDR3 region has the DNA TGTGCCAGCAGTTTCTCCAGCGGGAGGGTTCAAGGGAATGAGCAGTTCTTC. Translation: CASSFSSGRVQGNEQFF.

This clonotype has more than one count but fewer than ten. The chain uses TRBV6-8 and TRBJ2-5, with D unresolved. Germline values: CDR1 MNHGY, CDR2 SAAAGT. The CDR3 spans 12 residues. The V end was cut by 2 bases, the J end by 4 bases, with 5 bases between. The CDR3 region has the DNA TGTGCCAGCAGTTACCACGGAGAGACCCAGTACTTC. Encoded protein: CASSYHGETQYF.

The rearrangement links TRBV28 to TRBJ1-2; possibly TRBD1 for D (5 bases). V was cut by 6 bases and J by 4 bases, with 12 bases left in between. The length of the CDR3 is 13 residues. From germline, CDR1 is MDHEN and CDR2 SYDVKM. CDR3 loop: CASRKTALYGYTF. CDR3 coding DNA: TGTGCCAGCAGAAAGACAGCCCTCTATGGCTACACCTTC.

This chain uses TRBV29-1 with TRBJ2-3; tentative D call: TRBD1 (5 bases). The CDR3 consists of 14 residues. Germline lookup yields CDR1 SQVTM and CDR2 ANQGSEA. V dropped 3 bases and J dropped 3 bases, with 13 bases sitting between them. CDR3 coding DNA: TGCAGCGTTGATCATCAGGGTATTACAGATACGCAGTATTTT. Residues: CSVDHQGITDTQYF.

This chain connects TRBV6-1 to TRBJ2-1, with D unclear. The last part of the DNA fits TRBJ2-7 better; the J call may be wrong. The CDR3 loop spans 14 amino acids. Germline V gives CDR1 MNHNS, CDR2 SASEGT. CDR3 in amino acids: CASSGAVTYNEQYF. The CDR3 region has the DNA TGTGCCAGCAGTGGGGCGGTAACCTACAATGAGCAGTACTTC.

The chain joins TRBV6-5 to TRBJ2-1, with 8 bases matching TRBD2. Germline V lookup: CDR1 MNHEY, CDR2 SVGAGI. With V trimmed by 2 bases and J by 9 bases, 3 bases remained unmatched. The CDR3 runs 13 residues. The chain's CDR3 is CASSYGLALEQFF. The DNA of the CDR3 is TGTGCCAGCAGTTACGGACTAGCTCTTGAGCAGTTCTTC.

A few counts support this clonotype. One end of the junction fails to match germline, which may point to a read error. This rearrangement joins TRBV10-2 to TRBJ2-7; a weak D match, TRBD2 (7 bases). Germline V gives CDR1 WSHSY, CDR2 SAAADI. The CDR3 totals 15 residues. The CDR3 bases are TGCGCCAGCAGTGAGCCGGGGGGCACCTCCCACGAGCAGTACTTC. Its translation: CASSEPGGTSHEQYF.

This chain uses TRBV6-5 with TRBJ2-4; D is ambiguous. With the DNA end fitting TRBJ2-5 better, the J assignment may be wrong. CDR3 length: 12 residues. The germline CDR1 and CDR2 sequences are MNHEY and SVGAGI. The CDR3 region is CASSEPPETQYF. The CDR3 DNA follows: TGTGCCAGCAGTGAGCCCCCAGAGACCCAGTACTTC.

The chain uses TRBV7-2 and TRBJ2-5; 7 bases line up with TRBD2. V lost 5 bases and J lost 5; bases outside the gene matches: 23. The CDR3 covers 19 residues. In germline, CDR1 is SGHTA, CDR2 FQGNSA. The chain's CDR3 is CASSPIRNSVGGGDETQYF. The CDR3 DNA sequence: TGTGCCAGCAGCCCAATAAGAAACAGCGTGGGGGGGGGAGATGAGACCCAGTACTTC.

This clonotype showed up just once. The rearrangement joins TRBV5-1 to TRBJ2-1; TRBD2 agrees at 7 bases. Germline V CDR1 and CDR2: SGHRS, YFSETQ. CDR3 length equals 16 residues. Unmatched junction bases numbered 13, after V lost 6 bases and J lost 4 bases. Here the CDR3 reads CASTQKPSGYYNEQFF. In DNA, the CDR3 is TGCGCCAGCACCCAAAAGCCTAGCGGATATTACAATGAGCAGTTCTTC.

V usage is TRBV5-1 and J usage is TRBJ2-7, with D possibly called TRBD1 or TRBD2 (5 bases each). Trimming removed 5 bases at V and 2 bases at J, with 14 bases between. The CDR3 is 14 residues long. Germline V CDR1 and CDR2: SGHRS, YFSETQ. The CDR3 DNA follows: TGCGCCAGCAGACGAGGGACGGTAGCCTACGAGCAGTACTTC. Residues: CASRRGTVAYEQYF.

V usage is TRBV20-1 and J usage is TRBJ2-4; D gene uncertain. The V and J ends lost 6 bases and 2 bases respectively, with 17 bases between them. The CDR3 length is 15 residues. Germline V gene sequence: CDR1 DFQATT, CDR2 SNEGSKA (reference sequence). The CDR3 here is CSALEVAATKNIQYF. In DNA form, the CDR3 reads TGCAGTGCCTTAGAAGTGGCGGCGACCAAAAACATTCAGTACTTC.

The CDR3 protein is CASSGDVGELFF. The CDR3 DNA sequence: TGTGCCAGCAGTGGGGACGTCGGGGAGCTGTTTTTT. This chain uses TRBV6-1 with TRBJ2-2, with D perhaps assigned TRBD1 or TRBD2 (5 bases each). V lost 4 bases and J lost 7, with 7 bases in between. Germline lookup yields CDR1 MNHNS and CDR2 SASEGT. The CDR3 is made up of 12 amino acids.

CDR3 sequence reads: CSVAGTVGETQYF. The CDR3 DNA sequence: TGCAGCGTTGCCGGGACAGTTGGAGAGACCCAGTACTTC. This chain connects TRBV29-1 to TRBJ2-5; 7 bases match TRBD1. The CDR3 totals 13 residues. Losses at the gene ends were 4 bases for V and 4 bases for J; bases not matched to a gene: 6. Germline-derived CDR1 and CDR2 are SQVTM and ANQGSEA. The full variable domain, with the rest looked up from reference TRBV29-1 and TRBJ2-5, is SAVISQKPSRDICQRGTSLTIQCQVDSQVTMMFWYRQQPGQSLTLIATANQGSEATYESGFVIDKFPISRPNLTFSTLTVSNMSPEDSSIYLCSVAGTVGETQYFGPGTRLLVL.

The V call is TRBV4-3, the J call TRBJ2-2; TRBD2 matches at 7 bases. The ends lost 0 bases at V and 3 bases at J; junction bases unmatched: 4. Per germline, CDR1 LGHNA and CDR2 YSLEER. CDR3 length: 16 amino acids. The CDR3 loop is CASSQDGGVYTGELFF. For the CDR3, the DNA is TGCGCCAGCAGCCAAGATGGGGGGGTCTACACCGGGGAGCTGTTTTTT.

The chain employs TRBV7-2 and TRBJ2-7; TRBD1 might be the D (6 bases). CDR3 length equals 17 residues. Germline CDR1 SGHTA, CDR2 FQGNSA. V shed 1 base and J shed 1 base, with 17 bases lying between them. Written as DNA, the CDR3 is TGTGCCAGCAGCTTAGGGTACTGGGGGCGCAAATCCTACGAGCAGTACTTC. The encoded protein is CASSLGYWGRKSYEQYF.

This rearrangement joins TRBV7-2 to TRBJ1-6; 7 bases align to TRBD1. The CDR3 contains 13 residues. The junction had 7 bases not matched to a gene; V was cut back by 8 bases and J by 9 bases. Germline loops: CDR1 SGHTA, CDR2 FQGNSA. The CDR3 DNA reads TGTGCCAGCCGACAGGGACCCACTTCACCCCTCCACTTT. Translation gives CASRQGPTSPLHF.

V usage is TRBV6-6 and J usage is TRBJ1-2; 9 bases map to TRBD1. This CDR3 spans 14 amino acids. V trimming: 6 bases; J trimming: 0 bases; junction bases outside the gene matches: 2. Germline values: CDR1 MNHNY, CDR2 SVGAGI (reference sequence). This CDR3 reads CASRDRGSNYGYTF. CDR3 coding DNA: TGTGCCAGCAGGGACAGGGGCTCTAACTATGGCTACACCTTC.

The V call is TRBV5-1, the J call TRBJ2-1, with D perhaps TRBD2 (5 bases). V lost 2 bases and J lost 5, with 11 bases in between. CDR3 length: 14 residues. The germline CDR1 and CDR2 sequences are SGHRS and YFSETQ. CDR3: CASSLFISDNEQFF. CDR3 sequence (DNA): TGCGCCAGCAGCTTATTTATTAGCGACAATGAGCAGTTCTTC.

The chain carries TRBV7-2 and TRBJ2-7; weak D call: TRBD1 (5 bases). Germline lookup yields CDR1 SGHTA and CDR2 FQGNSA. V shed 3 bases and J shed 3 bases, with 12 bases lying between them. CDR3 size: 14 residues. This chain's CDR3 is CASSLGLVYYEQYF. CDR3 DNA sequence: TGTGCCAGCAGCTTGGGGCTAGTGTACTACGAGCAGTACTTC.

The rearrangement links TRBV2 to TRBJ2-1; 8 bases align to TRBD1. V gave up 7 bases and J gave up 0 bases; unmatched junction bases: 8. Germline V gene data show CDR1 as SNHLY and CDR2 as FYNNEI. The CDR3 extends over 16 amino acids. The CDR3 reads CASMRLDRGSYNEQFF. The CDR3 DNA reads as TGTGCCAGCATGCGGTTAGACAGGGGCTCCTACAATGAGCAGTTCTTC.

The J gene is TRBJ2-5, the V gene TRBV6-5, with D possibly matching TRBD1 (7 bases). There are 13 residues in the CDR3. V lost 6 bases to trimming and J lost 8 bases, with 16 bases between them. Germline lookup yields CDR1 MNHEY and CDR2 SVGAGI. The chain's CDR3 is CASSGGRGVTQYF. CDR3 coding DNA: TGTGCCAGCAGCGGAGGCAGGGGGGTAACCCAGTACTTC.